The clone carrying this T cell receptor beta chain was observed many times. These data originate in a study of regulatory T cells in long-lasting Graves disease. Time point here: newly diagnosed GD, antithyroid drugs for less than 3 months. The TCR library was made from RNA that had been extracted from PBMCs in TRIzol. iRepertoire HTBI primers and Arm-PCR of CDR3 regions built TCR beta libraries. Via MiXCR, TCRdb re-called the multiplex PCR reads, giving one row per CDR3 protein. This table holds around 250,000 distinct CDR3 sequences, 15% to 20% found once. This sample also belongs to another study, concerning T cells in Graves' hyperthyroidism and ophthalmopathy. That source adds: Patients counted as stable if ophthalmopathy did not develop within 18 months.

The sample consisted of peripheral blood mononuclear cells (PBMCs), taken at new diagnosis, from a patient treated with antithyroid drugs. This TCR derives from a woman in her 30s with Graves disease.

CDR3 bases: TGTGCCAGCAGTGAACGGAACGGACAGCCATACAATGAGCAGTTCTTC. It is translated as CASSERNGQPYNEQFF. The chain is built from TRBV6-1 and TRBJ2-1; tentatively, D is TRBD1 (6 bases). Germline-derived CDR1 and CDR2 are MNHNS and SASEGT. V lost 2 bases, J lost 4 bases, and 15 bases lay in between. The CDR3 sequence is 16 residues long.